Below, 31 T cell receptor beta chains from the same sample are listed, as sequenced in a study of blood T cell repertoires in COVID-19. Measured with immunoSEQ multiplex PCR; TCRdb has only the in-frame clones, and not every one. This sample carries 150,000 or so clones, about 89% of them seen once, and the ten largest clones take around 6.5%. Material: peripheral blood. The origin of the receptors is an older man with acute or convalescent COVID-19.

J is TRBJ1-3 and V is TRBV5-1; D is perhaps TRBD1 (6 bases). The V gene lost 4 bases and the J gene lost 0 bases, with 11 bases spanning the gap. Germline CDR1 and CDR2: SGHRS and YFSETQ. The CDR3 is 15 residues long. CDR3 coding DNA: TGCGCCAGCAGCGTGACAGGTATCTCTGGAAACACCATATATTTT. Amino acid sequence: CASSVTGISGNTIYF.

This chain joins TRBV4-2 and TRBJ1-2; possibly TRBD1 for D (5 bases). Germline values: CDR1 LGHNA, CDR2 YNFKEQ. Trimming took 3 bases from V and 4 from J, leaving 15 bases between them. The CDR3 is 15 amino acids. The CDR3 DNA is TGTGCCAGCAGCCACGGGGGGGATAGGATCTATGGCTACACCTTC. Translating it yields CASSHGGDRIYGYTF.

The genes are TRBV5-1 and TRBJ2-4; D not resolved. V was shortened by 0 bases and J by 1 base, with 11 bases between the two germline ends. The length of the CDR3 is 16 residues. Germline V lookup: CDR1 SGHRS, CDR2 YFSETQ. CDR3 amino acids: CASSLGAGRAKNIQYF. CDR3 in DNA: TGCGCCAGCAGCTTGGGAGCAGGCCGTGCCAAAAACATTCAGTACTTC.

The chain couples TRBV7-8 to TRBJ2-2; 10 nucleotides line up with TRBD1. Germline values: CDR1 SGHVS, CDR2 FQNEAQ. V dropped 4 bases and J dropped 10; count of bases not matched to a gene: 9. The CDR3 runs 15 residues. CDR3 coding DNA: TGTGCCAGCAGCTGGGGGACAGGGGCCGCCAAGGAGCTGTTTTTT. Its translation: CASSWGTGAAKELFF.

This clone came up a few times. The V and J genes are TRBV3-1 (or the pseudogene TRBV3-2) and TRBJ2-3; 14 bases match TRBD2. Germline V lookup: CDR1 LGHDT, CDR2 YNNKEL (reference sequence). The V segment lost 8 bases and the J segment 12 bases; nucleotides outside the gene matches: 16. The CDR3 consists of 16 residues. CDR3 DNA sequence: TGTGCCAGCCAATACGGGACAGGGGGACTAGCGGGAGATCAGTATTTT. This codes for CASQYGTGGLAGDQYF.

Only one count was recorded for this clone. This chain's CDR3 is CASSLPYTEAFF. DNA of the CDR3: TGTGCCAGCAGCTTACCCTACACTGAAGCTTTCTTT. The V and J genes are TRBV11-2 and TRBJ1-1; D uncertain. Germline V gives CDR1 SGHAT, CDR2 FQNNGV. V gave up 2 bases and J gave up 3 bases, with 4 bases separating them. The length of the CDR3 is 12 residues.

The sample holds a few counts of this clone. The chain carries TRBV28 and TRBJ1-4; D perhaps matches TRBD1 (6 bases). The CDR3 contains 15 residues. V was shortened by 1 base and J by 8 bases, with 14 bases between the two germline ends. Germline loops: CDR1 MDHEN, CDR2 SYDVKM. In nucleotides, the CDR3 is TGTGCCAGCAGTTTATTGGACAGAAGAAGGGAAAAACTGTTTTTT. Translating gives CASSLLDRRREKLFF.

This clone appeared a few times. The rearrangement joins TRBV6-5 to TRBJ1-3; D is possibly TRBD1 (6 bases). Trimming removed 8 bases at V and 0 bases at J, with 11 bases between. This CDR3 comprises 14 residues. Per germline, CDR1 MNHEY and CDR2 SVGAGI. Written as DNA, the CDR3 is TGTGCCAGCGGGCAGGGGAACTCTGGAAACACCATATATTTT. It is translated as CASGQGNSGNTIYF.

This rearrangement joins TRBV5-1 to TRBJ1-2; the match to TRBD1 covers 7 bases. CDR3 length: 16 amino acids. J gave up 1 base and V 2 bases, and 8 bases lay outside the gene matches. Germline assignment: CDR1 SGHRS and CDR2 YFSETQ. The CDR3 protein is CASSFGAAGGNYGYTF. CDR3 coding DNA: TGCGCCAGCAGCTTTGGGGCAGCAGGGGGTAACTATGGCTACACCTTC.

The CDR3 region is CSVLAGRTDTQYF. CDR3 DNA: TGCAGCGTATTAGCGGGACGCACAGATACGCAGTATTTT. This chain joins TRBV29-1 and TRBJ2-3; 8 bases match TRBD2. The CDR3 consists of 13 residues. J was trimmed by 1 base and V by 6 bases; bases with no gene match: 3. The germline gives CDR1 SQVTM, CDR2 ANQGSEA.

The chain recombines TRBV3-1 (or the pseudogene TRBV3-2) with TRBJ1-4, with D possibly TRBD1 on 6 matching bases. V shed 1 base and J shed 0 bases, with 12 bases lying between them. The CDR3 totals 17 residues. The V gene's germline CDR1 is LGHDT and CDR2 YNNKEL (reference sequence). The CDR3 sequence is CASSQGQGITTNEKLFF. Written as DNA, the CDR3 is TGTGCCAGCAGCCAAGGTCAGGGGATTACAACTAATGAAAAACTGTTTTTT.

This chain links TRBV11-3 with TRBJ2-5; 9 positions match TRBD2. The CDR3 extends over 14 amino acids. From germline, CDR1 is SGHNT and CDR2 YENEEA. The V and J ends lost 4 bases and 5 bases, in that order; junction bases with no gene match: 5. CDR3 residues: CASSWLAGFETQYF. CDR3 DNA sequence: TGTGCCAGCAGCTGGCTAGCGGGGTTCGAGACCCAGTACTTC.

The rearrangement links TRBV7-9 to TRBJ2-5, with unresolved D. The CDR3 loop spans 14 amino acids. The germline V and J ends were trimmed by 3 bases and 3 bases, with 11 bases remaining between them. The germline gives CDR1 SEHNR, CDR2 FQNEAQ (reference sequence). CDR3 loop: CASSFPGVKETQYF. CDR3 nucleotide sequence: TGTGCCAGCAGCTTCCCCGGAGTTAAAGAGACCCAGTACTTC.

The V gene is TRBV6-5, the J gene TRBJ2-7, with TRBD1 matching over 10 bases. V shed 6 bases and J 7 bases; nucleotides not matched to a gene: 9. The CDR3 extends over 14 amino acids. Germline CDR1 reads MNHEY; CDR2 reads SVGAGI. The CDR3 loop reads CASRPGQGWGEQYF. Written as DNA, the CDR3 is TGTGCCAGCAGACCGGGACAGGGGTGGGGGGAGCAGTACTTC.

This clone appeared a single time. The chain employs TRBV19 and TRBJ2-2; D perhaps matches TRBD1 (5 bases). CDR1 is LNHDA and CDR2 is SQIVND in the germline V gene (reference sequence). The germline V and J ends were trimmed by 2 bases and 5 bases, with 15 bases remaining between them. This CDR3 is 16 amino acids long. This CDR3 reads CASSISGRASTGELFF. CDR3 bases: TGTGCCAGTAGTATATCCGGCAGGGCTTCGACCGGGGAGCTGTTTTTT.

The chain combines TRBV18 with TRBJ1-1; D unclear. CDR1 and CDR2 from the germline V gene are KGHSH and LQKENI. The CDR3 loop spans 13 amino acids. Between the trimmed V and J ends, which lost 8 bases and 6 bases, there was a span of 16 bases. The CDR3 protein is CASKYSGGPEAFF. The DNA of the CDR3 is TGTGCCAGCAAATACTCCGGAGGCCCTGAAGCTTTCTTT.

This chain connects TRBV5-1 to TRBJ2-6; TRBD2 might be the D (5 bases). The CDR3 totals 15 residues. Trimming left V 4 bases short and J 1 base short, with 9 bases between. CDR1 and CDR2 from the germline V gene are SGHRS and YFSETQ. The CDR3 DNA reads TGCGCCAGCAGCCCCCCGGGGTCTGGGGCCAACGTCCTGACTTTC. Protein sequence: CASSPPGSGANVLTF.

CDR3 amino acids: CASSPLRGPGNTIYF. The CDR3 coding sequence is TGTGCCAGCTCACCACTTAGGGGGCCAGGAAACACCATATATTTT. This rearrangement joins TRBV18 to TRBJ1-3; TRBD1 matches at 7 bases. Germline CDR1 is KGHSH and CDR2 is LQKENI. This CDR3 has 15 amino acids. Germline trimming cut 1 base from V and 4 bases from J; bases unmatched to any gene: 4.

This clone came up once. V is TRBV12-3 or TRBV12-4 and J is TRBJ1-1; TRBD1 might be the D (5 bases). CDR3 length: 13 amino acids. Trimming removed 2 bases at V and 3 bases at J, with 7 bases between. The CDR3 region is CASSLSGDTEAFF. DNA of the CDR3: TGTGCCAGCAGTTTATCGGGGGACACTGAAGCTTTCTTT.

The gene calls are TRBV28 and TRBJ1-2, with D unclear. The V end was cut by 6 bases, the J end by 6 bases, with 17 bases between. CDR3 length: 14 amino acids. The germline V gene encodes CDR1 MDHEN and CDR2 SYDVKM. The CDR3 sequence: CASRSLGRANGYTF. For the CDR3, the DNA is TGTGCCAGCAGGTCCCTTGGGAGGGCGAATGGCTACACCTTC.

The J gene is TRBJ2-1, the V gene TRBV7-2; 10 bases are shared with TRBD2. Germline V CDR1 and CDR2: SGHTA, FQGNSA. This CDR3 has 16 residues. V was pared by 1 base and J by 3 bases, with 3 bases of the junction left unmatched. The DNA for the CDR3 is TGTGCCAGCAGCTTAGTCGCTAGCGGGGGCTACAATGAGCAGTTCTTC. It translates to CASSLVASGGYNEQFF. The full variable domain, in which reference TRBV7-2 and TRBJ2-1 provide the parts outside the CDR3, is GAGVSQSPSNKVTEKGKDVELRCDPISGHTALYWYRQSLGQGLEFLIYFQGNSAPDKSGLPSDRFSAERTGGSVSTLTIQRTQQEDSAVYLCASSLVASGGYNEQFFGPGTRLTVL.

Regarding this clone: The germline gene is not matched at one end of the junction; a read error may be the cause. Other DNA sequences in this specimen translate into the identical CDR3. The chain employs TRBV6-2 or TRBV6-3 and TRBJ1-1; perhaps TRBD1 as D (6 bases). The CDR3 contains 16 residues. From germline, CDR1 is MNHEY and CDR2 SVGEGT. The CDR3 reads CASSYRVQGLNTEAFF. In DNA, the CDR3 is TGTGCCAGCAGTTACAGGGTACAGGGTTTGAACACCGAAGCTTTCTTT.

The V and J genes are TRBV6-5 and TRBJ1-2; D is perhaps TRBD1 (6 bases). Trimming removed 5 bases from V and 5 bases from J, with 12 bases in between. Germline values: CDR1 MNHEY, CDR2 SVGAGI. The CDR3 runs 13 residues. CDR3 sequence: CASSPGGRYGYTF. The CDR3 DNA sequence: TGTGCCAGCAGTCCGGGGGGCCGGTATGGCTACACCTTC.

The V and J genes are TRBV19 and TRBJ2-5; 13 nucleotides line up with TRBD2. CDR3 length equals 14 residues. Germline trimming cut 6 bases from V and 4 bases from J; bases unmatched to any gene: 2. Germline lookup yields CDR1 LNHDA and CDR2 SQIVND (reference sequence). The CDR3 DNA sequence: TGTGCCAGTAGACGGACTAGCGGGAGAGAGACCCAGTACTTC. Residues: CASRRTSGRETQYF.

This clone was picked up one time. V is TRBV12-2 and J is TRBJ1-2; the table's TRBD1 call for D was not verified on the DNA. TRBV12-2 is a documented pseudogene. The CDR3 is 14 amino acids. The CDR3 sequence is CASRLANRVYGYTF. The CDR3 nucleotides read TGTGCAAGTCGCTTAGCTAACAGGGTCTATGGCTACACCTTC.

This rearrangement joins TRBV14 to TRBJ1-4; D perhaps matches TRBD1 (6 bases). V dropped 8 bases and J dropped 6 bases, with 10 bases sitting between them. This CDR3 has 12 amino acids. Germline V gives CDR1 SGHDN, CDR2 FVKESK. CDR3 sequence: CASVQGYEKLFF. The CDR3 DNA sequence: TGTGCCAGCGTCCAGGGGTATGAAAAACTGTTTTTT.

Only a few counts were recorded for this clone. The chain carries TRBV10-3 and TRBJ1-2; D remains unclear. Germline V lookup: CDR1 ENHRY, CDR2 SYGVKD. Deletions cut 0 bases from V and 5 bases from J, with 13 bases between. The CDR3 consists of 15 residues. For the CDR3, the DNA is TGTGCCATCAGTGAGTCGGTCGAGGGTCAGTATGGCTACACCTTC. Translating gives CAISESVEGQYGYTF.

The rearrangement joins TRBV7-3 to TRBJ2-1, with D uncertain. Between the trimmed V and J ends, which lost 5 bases and 0 bases, there was a span of 11 bases. Germline CDR1 SGHTA, CDR2 FQGTGA. The CDR3 spans 15 residues. The CDR3 DNA sequence: TGTGCCAGCAGCGTAAGCATTAGCTCCTACAATGAGCAGTTCTTC. It yields the protein CASSVSISSYNEQFF.

This chain uses TRBV4-2 with TRBJ2-5; D is undetermined. Trimming removed 4 bases from V and 4 bases from J, with 10 bases in between. This CDR3 contains 13 residues. In germline, CDR1 is LGHNA, CDR2 YNFKEQ. Here the CDR3 DNA reads TGTGCCAGCAGCCTCGGCCCAGGAGAGACCCAGTACTTC. This translates into CASSLGPGETQYF.

The chain joins TRBV19 to TRBJ2-3; TRBD1 matches at 7 bases. Germline V CDR1 and CDR2: LNHDA, SQIVND (reference sequence). The J segment lost 5 bases and the V segment lost 5 bases, leaving 7 bases of the junction unmatched. The CDR3 contains 14 residues. The CDR3 coding sequence is TGTGCCAGTAGTGCCGACAGGGTGGGAGATACGCAGTATTTT. This translates into CASSADRVGDTQYF.

The chain is built from TRBV5-1 and TRBJ2-2, with no clear D. The germline CDR1 and CDR2 sequences are SGHRS and YFSETQ. Trimming took 0 bases from V and 1 from J, leaving 7 bases between them. The CDR3 sequence is 15 residues long. The CDR3 loop is CASSLVPLNTGELFF. The CDR3 DNA sequence: TGCGCCAGCAGCTTGGTCCCACTGAACACCGGGGAGCTGTTTTTT.